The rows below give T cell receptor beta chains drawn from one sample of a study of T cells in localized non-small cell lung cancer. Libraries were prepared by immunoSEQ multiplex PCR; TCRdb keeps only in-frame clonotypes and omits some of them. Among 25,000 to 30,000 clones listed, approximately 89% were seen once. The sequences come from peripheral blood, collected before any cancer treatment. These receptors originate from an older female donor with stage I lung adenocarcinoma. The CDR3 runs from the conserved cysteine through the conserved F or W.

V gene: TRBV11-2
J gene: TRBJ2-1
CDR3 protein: CASSLDGPREQFF

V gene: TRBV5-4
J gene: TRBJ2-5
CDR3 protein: CASSLEWAETQYF

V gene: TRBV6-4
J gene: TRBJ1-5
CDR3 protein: CASSAFSDSNQPQHF

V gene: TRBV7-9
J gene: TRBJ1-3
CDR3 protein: CASSLSGEGTIYF

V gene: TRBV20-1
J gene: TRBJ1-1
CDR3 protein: CSAREREAFF

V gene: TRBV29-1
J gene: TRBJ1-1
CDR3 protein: CSVASQAGLTEAFF

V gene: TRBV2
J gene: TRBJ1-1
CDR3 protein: CASSRTENTEAFF

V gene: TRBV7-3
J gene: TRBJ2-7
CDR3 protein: CASRAAGSTEQYF

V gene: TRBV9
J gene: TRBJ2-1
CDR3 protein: CASSPRTSGRRYNEQFF

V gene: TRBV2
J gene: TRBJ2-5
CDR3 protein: CASSPKRYQETQYF

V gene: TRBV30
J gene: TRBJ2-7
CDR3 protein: CAWSVIGTGPHF

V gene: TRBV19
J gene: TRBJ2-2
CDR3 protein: CASSIGDTGELFF

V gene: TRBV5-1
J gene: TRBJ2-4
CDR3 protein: CASSLLGQGNIQYF

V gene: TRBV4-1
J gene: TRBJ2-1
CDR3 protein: CASSQVGRGDYNEQFF

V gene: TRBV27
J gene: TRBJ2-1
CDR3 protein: CASSLWTDYNEQFF

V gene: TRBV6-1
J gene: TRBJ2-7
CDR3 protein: CAVRDRGIDEQYF

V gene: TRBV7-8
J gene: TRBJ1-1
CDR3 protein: CASSLARLGEGGRRNTEAFF

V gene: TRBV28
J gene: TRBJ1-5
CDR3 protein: CASSVGGGANQPQHF

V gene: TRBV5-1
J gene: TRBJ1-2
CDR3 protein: CASTPGQTNYGYTF